A selection of T cell receptor beta chains follows, all from one sample in a study of PD-1 blockade in mismatch repair-deficient tumors. Some clones are missing from TCRdb's copy, which holds only in-frame ones; the method was immunoSEQ multiplex PCR. The sample contains around 130,000 clones, almost 90% of which appear only once. Sequencing used peripheral blood, obtained approximately 73 weeks after starting pembrolizumab. Receptor source: an adult with mismatch repair-deficient cancer. Each CDR3 is given with its conserved first and last residue. Each record gives: V gene, clone size, D gene, J gene, CDR3 protein, CDR3 DNA. The D gene is left open where the match is weak. Some rows mark clone size as missing; the rest say once, few, many or name a class of expanded clone.

>TRBV4-3|-|-|TRBJ2-3
CASSRRRGATDTQYF
TGCGCCAGCAGCAGACGACGGGGGGCCACAGATACGCAGTATTTT
>TRBV19|once|TRBD1|TRBJ1-2
CASSTGTGVYYGYTF
TGTGCCAGTAGTACCGGGACAGGGGTTTATTATGGCTACACCTTC
>TRBV5-6|-|TRBD2|TRBJ2-1
CASSLGGLAGIFVYNEQFF
TGTGCCAGCAGCTTGGGGGGACTAGCGGGTATTTTCGTCTACAATGAGCAGTTCTTC
>TRBV14|-|-|TRBJ1-1
CASSQDLGLTEAFF
TGTGCCAGCAGCCAAGATCTGGGGCTCACTGAAGCTTTCTTT
>TRBV5-4|-|TRBD1|TRBJ2-1
CASSSTGINEQFF
TGTGCCAGCAGCTCGACAGGGATTAATGAGCAGTTCTTC
>TRBV7-8|-|TRBD1|TRBJ2-7
CASSPPLGQYEQYF
TGTGCCAGCAGCCCGCCCCTGGGACAGTACGAGCAGTACTTC
>TRBV7-8|-|-|TRBJ2-1
CASSRGRVGAPGYEQFF
TGTGCCAGCAGCAGGGGGAGAGTCGGAGCGCCAGGCTATGAGCAGTTCTTC
>TRBV28|-|TRBD1|TRBJ2-7
CASSLYSDRGYEQYF
TGTGCCAGCAGTTTATACTCGGACAGGGGTTACGAGCAGTACTTC
>TRBV19|-|TRBD2|TRBJ2-1
CASKEASGRGEQFF
TGTGCCAGTAAGGAGGCTAGCGGGAGGGGTGAGCAGTTCTTC
>TRBV6-5|once|-|TRBJ2-1
CASSYSSGDGQFF
TGTGCCAGCAGTTACTCGTCAGGGGATGGGCAGTTCTTC
>TRBV30|-|TRBD1|TRBJ1-1
CAWSGGTGVNTEAFF
TGTGCCTGGAGTGGAGGGACAGGGGTGAACACTGAAGCTTTCTTT
>TRBV6-1|-|-|TRBJ1-1
CASSEIPESNTEAFF
TGTGCCAGCAGTGAAATCCCAGAGTCGAACACTGAAGCTTTCTTT
>TRBV4-1|-|-|TRBJ2-2
CASSQVIGPGELFF
TGCGCCAGCAGCCAGGTCATTGGCCCCGGGGAGCTGTTTTTT
>TRBV21-1|-|-|TRBJ2-6
CASSVSERGRSGANVLTF
TGTGCCAGCAGCGTCTCCGAGCGAGGGAGAAGTGGGGCCAACGTCCTGACTTTC
>TRBV29-1|-|-|TRBJ2-7
CSVEDSDTSSYEQYF
TGCAGCGTTGAAGATTCGGACACCAGCTCCTACGAGCAGTACTTC
>TRBV6-1|-|-|TRBJ2-7
CASSEVASSYEQYF
TGTGCCAGCAGTGAAGTCGCCAGCTCCTACGAGCAGTACTTC
>TRBV5-1|-|TRBD2|TRBJ2-3
CASTPTSGRHTDTQYF
TGCGCCAGCACCCCGACTAGCGGCCGCCACACAGATACGCAGTATTTT
>TRBV29-1|few|-|TRBJ1-2
CSAPLGGGGYTF
TGCAGCGCCCCACTTGGAGGAGGTGGCTACACCTTC
>TRBV15|-|TRBD1|TRBJ2-7
CATSVGQGKDKYEQYF
TGTGCCACCAGCGTTGGACAGGGCAAGGACAAATACGAGCAGTACTTC
>TRBV4-1|once|TRBD1|TRBJ2-7
CASRRTGESYEQYF
TGCGCCAGCAGGCGGACAGGCGAGAGCTACGAGCAGTACTTC
>TRBV13|-|TRBD1|TRBJ1-1
CASSSGTALTEAFF
TGTGCCAGCAGCTCCGGGACAGCCCTGACTGAAGCTTTCTTT
>TRBV28|-|-|TRBJ2-4
CASSEDSDRAKNIQYF
TGTGCCAGCAGTGAGGACTCAGACCGGGCCAAAAACATTCAGTACTTC
>TRBV21-1|-|-|TRBJ1-2
CASSNRTYRGSNYGYTF
TGTGCCAGCAGCAATAGAACCTACAGGGGGTCTAACTATGGCTACACCTTC
>TRBV27|-|-|TRBJ2-4
CASSLGEGVNIQYF
TGTGCCAGCAGTTTGGGGGAAGGTGTAAACATTCAGTACTTC
>TRBV21-1|-|-|TRBJ2-7
CASSTRPKPRSYEQYF
TGTGCCAGCAGCACGAGACCCAAGCCTCGCTCCTACGAGCAGTACTTC
>TRBV27|-|-|TRBJ2-4
CASSLSYGANIQYF
TGTGCCAGCAGTTTATCTTACGGGGCGAACATTCAGTACTTC
>TRBV9|-|-|TRBJ2-7
CASSVASGFSYEQYF
TGTGCCAGCAGCGTAGCTTCAGGATTCAGCTACGAGCAGTACTTC
>TRBV18|-|-|TRBJ2-5
CASSPSAGETQYF
TGTGCCAGCTCACCGTCCGCGGGGGAGACCCAGTACTTC
>TRBV27|-|-|TRBJ2-6
CASSLSGANVLTF
TGTGCCAGCAGCCTGTCTGGGGCCAACGTCCTGACTTTC
>TRBV5-1|-|-|TRBJ2-7
CASSFYGVQYEQYF
TGCGCCAGCAGCTTCTACGGGGTCCAGTACGAGCAGTACTTC
>TRBV30|-|-|TRBJ2-7
CAWSGLSGPYYEQYF
TGTGCCTGGAGTGGTTTATCCGGGCCCTACTACGAGCAGTACTTC
>TRBV13|-|-|TRBJ2-5
CASSLEAEEGETQYF
TGTGCCAGCAGCTTAGAGGCGGAAGAGGGGGAGACCCAGTACTTC
>TRBV5-1|-|-|TRBJ2-7
CASSLEGGGSAEQYF
TGCGCCAGCAGCTTGGAAGGCGGCGGGTCGGCCGAGCAGTACTTC
>TRBV7-8|-|TRBD2|TRBJ2-1
CASSLGLTSGRASSTYNEQFF
TGTGCCAGCAGCTTAGGGTTAACTAGCGGGAGGGCCTCGTCAACCTACAATGAGCAGTTCTTC
>TRBV5-1|-|-|TRBJ1-1
CASSFAGLTTEAFF
TGCGCCAGCAGCTTTGCAGGGTTGACTACTGAAGCTTTCTTT
>TRBV15|-|-|TRBJ2-7
CATSRARETYEQYF
TGTGCCACCAGCAGAGCGCGGGAAACCTACGAGCAGTACTTC
>TRBV19|-|-|TRBJ2-7
CASSIGVRATYEQYF
TGTGCCAGTAGTATTGGTGTCCGGGCGACCTACGAGCAGTACTTC
>TRBV6-5|-|TRBD2|TRBJ2-3
CASTTRGRRTDTQYF
TGTGCCAGCACCACCCGCGGGAGACGTACAGATACGCAGTATTTT
>TRBV6-5|-|TRBD1|TRBJ2-3
CASSRGTDTQYF
TGTGCCAGCAGCAGGGGGACAGATACGCAGTATTTT
>TRBV5-1|-|TRBD2|TRBJ2-1
CASRPTSGSNEQFF
TGCGCCAGCAGGCCGACTAGCGGGAGCAATGAGCAGTTCTTC
>TRBV6-4|-|-|TRBJ2-5
CASSDAADKETQYF
TGTGCCAGCAGTGACGCGGCGGATAAAGAGACCCAGTACTTC
>TRBV27|-|TRBD2|TRBJ2-5
CASSPASGSLETQYF
TGTGCCAGCAGTCCGGCTAGCGGGAGTTTGGAGACCCAGTACTTC
>TRBV6-5|few|-|TRBJ2-7
CASSYNSYEQYF
TGTGCCAGCAGTTACAACAGCTACGAGCAGTACTTC
>TRBV6-1|-|-|TRBJ1-2
CASSERGGVRGYTF
TGTGCCAGCAGTGAACGGGGAGGGGTGCGTGGCTACACCTTC
>TRBV7-8|-|-|TRBJ2-7
CASSSGPQRNEQYF
TGTGCCAGCAGCTCAGGCCCTCAAAGGAACGAGCAGTACTTC
>TRBV7-2|-|-|TRBJ2-7
CASSFSSGVEQYF
TGTGCCAGCAGCTTTTCCTCGGGAGTCGAGCAGTACTTC
>TRBV9|once|-|TRBJ2-2
CASSSGTENTGELFF
TGTGCCAGCAGCTCCGGGACTGAGAACACCGGGGAGCTGTTTTTT
>TRBV2|-|TRBD1|TRBJ1-5
CASQGAYSNQPQHF
TGTGCCAGCCAGGGGGCATATAGCAATCAGCCCCAGCATTTT
>TRBV5-4|-|TRBD2|TRBJ2-5
CASSSGTRTYQETQYF
TGTGCCAGCAGCTCCGGGACTAGAACTTATCAAGAGACCCAGTACTTC
>TRBV7-9|-|-|TRBJ2-3
CASSLTGLDTQYF
TGTGCCAGCAGCTTAACCGGGTTGGATACGCAGTATTTT
>TRBV9|-|-|TRBJ2-2
CASSVRPGELFF
TGTGCCAGCAGCGTGCGGCCCGGGGAGCTGTTTTTT
>TRBV30|-|-|TRBJ2-7
CAWGSLEGDEEQYF
TGTGCCTGGGGCAGTCTCGAAGGGGATGAGGAGCAGTACTTC
>TRBV18|-|TRBD1|TRBJ2-5
CASSPRQGPGETQYF
TGTGCCAGCTCACCGCGACAGGGACCGGGAGAGACCCAGTACTTC
>TRBV7-8|-|TRBD1|TRBJ2-3
CASSPRTGVPLDTQYF
TGTGCCAGCAGCCCGAGGACAGGGGTCCCCCTGGATACGCAGTATTTT
>TRBV4-1|-|TRBD1|TRBJ2-3
CASSQVPTGTGTDTQYF
TGCGCCAGCAGCCAAGTCCCTACCGGGACAGGCACAGATACGCAGTATTTT
>TRBV2|-|-|TRBJ2-7
CASSVPGRTYEQYF
TGTGCCAGCAGTGTCCCCGGACGGACCTACGAGCAGTACTTC
>TRBV5-8|-|TRBD2|TRBJ2-6
CASSRRGTSLVPF
TGTGCCAGCAGCCGACGCGGGACTAGCTTAGTTCCTTTC
>TRBV28|-|-|TRBJ2-7
CASSLTLTALSSYEQYF
TGTGCCAGCAGTTTAACCTTGACAGCATTAAGCTCCTACGAGCAGTACTTC